This TCR beta chain stems from a study of blood T cells in healthy people across ages. The use of a sample-barcoded 5' primer and a J-beta primer mix characterized a second PCR of roughly 6 to 11 cycles. TCRdb re-analysed the 5' RACE reads in MiXCR, keeping a single row per CDR3 protein. Here the sample spans 600,000 or so distinct CDR3 sequences, around 48% being singletons. Germline assignment: CDR1 MNHNY and CDR2 SVGAGI (reference sequence). V trimming: 6 bases; J trimming: 1 base; junction bases outside the gene matches: 11. This CDR3 spans 17 amino acids. Per sample, a minimum of 6 million PBMCs were isolated. There are a few counts of this clonotype.

The sequence came from a man older than 75 in good health. Source material: blood. This rearrangement joins TRBV6-6 to TRBJ2-2, with 7 bases aligning to TRBD1. The DNA for the CDR3 is TGTGCCAGCAGCTCAACCTCGGGACAGCGGAACACCGGGGAGCTGTTTTTT. Its translation is CASSSTSGQRNTGELFF.